These 28 T cell receptor beta chains came from one sample sequenced in a study of blood T cell repertoires in COVID-19. Using immunoSEQ multiplex PCR, the repertoire was profiled, and TCRdb retains in-frame clones only, with some absent. The sample records roughly 140,000 clones, 75% to 85% being singletons. The sample comprised peripheral blood. These receptors came from a woman in her forties or fifties in a cohort sampled during active or convalescent COVID-19.

This clone was observed a handful of times. V is TRBV5-1 and J is TRBJ1-2; D uncertain. The V end lost 1 base, the J end lost 8 bases, and 12 bases lay between the germline ends. Germline V gene lookup returns CDR1 SGHRS and CDR2 YFSETQ. The CDR3 contains 13 residues. The CDR3 DNA follows: TGCGCCAGCAGCTTGATCCCATCACAGGGCTACACCTTC. This sequence encodes CASSLIPSQGYTF.

This clone was recorded once. J is TRBJ2-1 and V is TRBV2, with D perhaps TRBD2 (7 bases). Germline V gives CDR1 SNHLY, CDR2 FYNNEI. V was clipped by 8 bases and J by 0 bases, with 14 bases between them. This CDR3 contains 15 residues. This CDR3 is CASGGGHSSYNEQFF. CDR3 DNA: TGTGCCAGCGGGGGGGGACATAGCTCCTACAATGAGCAGTTCTTC. Variable domain in full (rest from reference TRBV2 and TRBJ2-1): EPEVTQTPSHQVTQMGQEVILRCVPISNHLYFYWYRQILGQKVEFLVSFYNNEISEKSEIFDDQFSVERPDGSNFTLKIRSTKLEDSAMYFCASGGGHSSYNEQFFGPGTRLTVL.

The chain has TRBV19 and TRBJ2-1, with 8 bases that match TRBD2. V trimming: 4 bases; J trimming: 1 base; junction bases outside the gene matches: 6. Germline loops: CDR1 LNHDA, CDR2 SQIVND (reference sequence). This CDR3 spans 16 amino acids. The CDR3 bases are TGTGCCAGTAGTACCTTAGCGGGGAGGTCCTACAATGAGCAGTTCTTC. Its translation: CASSTLAGRSYNEQFF. Drawing the rest from reference TRBV19 and TRBJ2-1, the complete variable domain is DGGITQSPKYLFRKEGQNVTLSCEQNLNHDAMYWYRQDPGQGLRLIYYSQIVNDFQKGDIAEGYSVSREKKESFPLTVTSAQKNPTAFYLCASSTLAGRSYNEQFFGPGTRLTVL.

The CDR3, as DNA: TGCGCCAGCTCCACTCGAACCACTGAAGCTTTCTTT. Protein sequence: CASSTRTTEAFF. V usage is TRBV4-1 and J usage is TRBJ1-1, with D unclear. Germline CDR1 MGHRA, CDR2 YSYEKL. The CDR3 runs 12 residues. Between the trimmed V and J ends, which lost 8 bases and 4 bases, there was a span of 11 bases.

The V call is TRBV11-2, the J call TRBJ2-1, with 9 bases identical to TRBD1. The V gene end was trimmed by 5 bases and the J gene end by 7 bases; junction bases not matched to a gene: 6. In germline, CDR1 is SGHAT, CDR2 FQNNGV. The CDR3 runs to 14 residues. The CDR3 protein is CASSHMTGGNEQFF. As DNA, the CDR3 is TGTGCCAGCAGCCACATGACAGGGGGGAATGAGCAGTTCTTC.

CDR3 nucleotides: TGTGCCAGCAGCTTAGTACCCACACAGGGTTCGGATGAAAAACTGTTTTTT. Its translation is CASSLVPTQGSDEKLFF. This chain links TRBV7-2 with TRBJ1-4; tentative D call: TRBD1 (6 bases). Trimming shortened V by 1 base and J by 6 bases, and 18 bases separated the two germline ends. The V gene's germline CDR1 is SGHTA and CDR2 FQGNSA. This CDR3 contains 17 residues. Complete variable domain (other parts from reference TRBV7-2 and TRBJ1-4): GAGVSQSPSNKVTEKGKDVELRCDPISGHTALYWYRQSLGQGLEFLIYFQGNSAPDKSGLPSDRFSAERTGGSVSTLTIQRTQQEDSAVYLCASSLVPTQGSDEKLFFGSGTQLSVL.

The chain joins TRBV12-3 or TRBV12-4 to TRBJ1-5, with TRBD1 matching over 7 bases. The CDR3 totals 13 residues. Trimming removed 4 bases from V and 7 bases from J; junction bases left unmatched: 4. The CDR3 region has the DNA TGTGCCAGCAGTTCGGGACAGCTCCAGCCCCAGCATTTT. Its translation: CASSSGQLQPQHF.

The chain couples TRBV10-2 to TRBJ2-3; 8 bases fit TRBD2. Germline CDR1 WSHSY, CDR2 SAAADI. Trimming at V came to 4 bases and at J to 3 bases, leaving 3 bases not matched to a gene. This CDR3 has 14 amino acids. This CDR3 reads CASSVGGGTDTQYF. The CDR3 DNA reads TGCGCCAGCAGTGTGGGCGGGGGGACAGATACGCAGTATTTT.

The chain joins TRBV6-2 or TRBV6-3 to TRBJ1-4; D is uncertain. This CDR3 region has 14 residues. Germline CDR1 is MNHEY and CDR2 is SVGEGT. Trimming stripped 4 bases from V and 2 bases from J, with 8 bases between. This CDR3 reads CASSWRETNEKLFF. CDR3 in DNA: TGTGCCAGCAGTTGGCGGGAGACTAATGAAAAACTGTTTTTT.

The chain carries TRBV4-2 and TRBJ1-4, with 7 positions matching TRBD1. The CDR3 is 17 amino acids. J lost 8 bases, V lost 0 bases, and 12 bases had no gene match. The germline V gene encodes CDR1 LGHNA and CDR2 YNFKEQ. CDR3 region: CASSQEPHRGSPEKLFF. Written as DNA, the CDR3 is TGTGCCAGCAGCCAAGAACCACACAGGGGAAGCCCAGAAAAACTGTTTTTT.

The chain carries TRBV19 and TRBJ1-2; D call uncertain. This CDR3 region has 13 residues. CDR1 LNHDA and CDR2 SQIVND come from the germline V gene (reference sequence). Trimming left V 2 bases short and J 1 base short, with 5 bases between. The CDR3 spells CASSIRDNYGYTF. CDR3 nucleotide sequence: TGTGCCAGTAGTATAAGAGATAACTATGGCTACACCTTC. Looking up the rest from reference TRBV19 and TRBJ1-2 gives the full variable domain: DGGITQSPKYLFRKEGQNVTLSCEQNLNHDAMYWYRQDPGQGLRLIYYSQIVNDFQKGDIAEGYSVSREKKESFPLTVTSAQKNPTAFYLCASSIRDNYGYTFGSGTRLTVV.

This rearrangement joins TRBV3-1 (or the pseudogene TRBV3-2) to TRBJ1-1, with no clear D. V shed 4 bases and J shed 3 bases, with 6 bases lying between them. The CDR3 loop spans 12 amino acids. Germline V gene data show CDR1 as LGHDT and CDR2 as YNNKEL (reference sequence). CDR3 coding DNA: TGTGCCAGCAGCCGCGACTACACTGAAGCTTTCTTT. Encoded protein: CASSRDYTEAFF.

The chain employs TRBV7-8 and TRBJ1-5; D gene ambiguous. Trimming left V 2 bases short and J 1 base short, with 6 bases between. Germline CDR1 reads SGHVS; CDR2 reads FQNEAQ. The CDR3 is 14 residues long. In DNA, the CDR3 is TGTGCCAGCAGCTTAAGCCGAAGCAATCAGCCCCAGCATTTT. Its protein product is CASSLSRSNQPQHF.

Only one count was recorded for this clone. The chain links TRBV5-5 to TRBJ1-1; 7 bases align to TRBD1. Per the germline V gene, CDR1 is SGHKS and CDR2 is YYEKEE (reference sequence). The ends lost 2 bases at V and 14 bases at J; junction bases unmatched: 12. The CDR3 consists of 13 residues. DNA for the CDR3: TGTGCCAGCAGCTTTGAACGATTCGGGACAGTATTCTTT. It translates to CASSFERFGTVFF.

The CDR3 coding sequence is TGCAGTGCTAGTAGTCGAACGGCGGCTACGCAGTATTTT. Amino acids: CSASSRTAATQYF. The rearrangement links TRBV20-1 to TRBJ2-3; D call uncertain. CDR1 and CDR2 (germline): DFQATT, SNEGSKA (reference sequence). The CDR3 extends over 13 amino acids. V was cut by 3 bases and J by 8 bases, with 15 bases left in between.

The chain carries TRBV19 and TRBJ1-2, with no clear D. Trimming pared 5 bases from V and 4 bases from J, leaving 8 bases between. The CDR3 is made up of 12 amino acids. Germline-derived CDR1 and CDR2 are LNHDA and SQIVND (reference sequence). CDR3 DNA: TGTGCCAGTAGTCTCCCTCCCTATGGCTACACCTTC. Protein sequence: CASSLPPYGYTF.

The rearrangement uses TRBV18 and TRBJ2-3, with a tentative D call TRBD2 (5 bases). Germline-derived CDR1 and CDR2 are KGHSH and LQKENI. Trimming pared 3 bases from V and 12 bases from J, leaving 13 bases between. This CDR3 has 12 amino acids. This CDR3 is CASSPEQDSQYF. CDR3 nucleotide sequence: TGTGCCAGCTCACCGGAGCAGGACTCCCAGTATTTT.

The J gene is TRBJ1-5, the V gene TRBV10-3, with a tentative D call TRBD1 (6 bases). In germline, CDR1 is ENHRY, CDR2 SYGVKD. V was trimmed by 5 bases and J by 4 bases, leaving 15 bases between them. The CDR3 consists of 15 residues. The CDR3 bases are TGTGCCATCAGTAGGGGGACGGAGCTTAATCAGCCCCAGCATTTT. Translation gives CAISRGTELNQPQHF.

V is TRBV15 and J is TRBJ2-7; D possibly corresponds to TRBD1 (7 bases). V gave up 5 bases and J gave up 3 bases, with 14 bases separating them. CDR1 is LNHNV and CDR2 is YYDKDF in the germline V gene (reference sequence). The CDR3 has 14 amino acids. CDR3 sequence reads: CATSGGTDRYEQYF. The CDR3 bases are TGTGCCACCAGCGGGGGGACAGACCGCTACGAGCAGTACTTC.

V gene TRBV12-3 or TRBV12-4 combines with J gene TRBJ1-4; D call uncertain. V was shortened by 3 bases and J by 12 bases, with 11 bases between the two germline ends. This CDR3 has 12 amino acids. CDR3 sequence: CASSFGFAELFF. CDR3 bases: TGTGCCAGCAGTTTCGGTTTCGCGGAACTGTTTTTT.

The gene calls are TRBV4-1 and TRBJ1-2; D not resolved. The CDR3 sequence is 16 residues long. V lost 5 bases and J 5 bases, leaving 21 bases between the germline ends. CDR1 is MGHRA and CDR2 is YSYEKL in the germline V gene. CDR3: CASSDQQSIGGYGYTF. The DNA of the CDR3 is TGCGCCAGCAGCGATCAACAGAGCATAGGAGGTTATGGCTACACCTTC.

This clone was observed a handful of times. The gene calls are TRBV6-5 and TRBJ2-3; TRBD2 aligns across 8 bases. Trimming removed 10 bases from V and 4 bases from J; junction bases left unmatched: 13. This CDR3 comprises 15 residues. Per germline, CDR1 MNHEY and CDR2 SVGAGI. The CDR3 DNA is TGTGCCACGGGGGGGGTTAATCTTGGTTCAGATACGCAGTATTTT. Its translation is CATGGVNLGSDTQYF.

V and J are TRBV9 and TRBJ1-1; 8 bases align to TRBD1. J was trimmed by 5 bases and V by 3 bases; bases with no gene match: 3. This CDR3 has 13 residues. Germline CDR1 and CDR2: SGDLS and YYNGEE. CDR3 bases: TGTGCCAGCAGCGCACAGGGGGGTACTGAAGCTTTCTTT. Translating it yields CASSAQGGTEAFF.

Here the CDR3 reads CASSLGSSGVWEQFF. The CDR3 DNA reads TGTGCCAGCAGTTTAGGCTCTAGCGGGGTTTGGGAGCAGTTCTTC. The rearrangement joins TRBV27 to TRBJ2-1, with 9 bases fitting TRBD2. Germline V lookup: CDR1 MNHEY, CDR2 SMNVEV (reference sequence). The CDR3 spans 15 residues. With V trimmed by 2 bases and J by 10 bases, 9 bases remained unmatched.

The chain joins TRBV19 to TRBJ1-5; 7 nucleotides line up with TRBD1. The CDR3 length is 14 residues. Unmatched junction bases numbered 0, after V lost 0 bases and J lost 4 bases. Germline CDR1 and CDR2: LNHDA and SQIVND (reference sequence). The CDR3, as DNA: TGTGCCAGTAGTATAGACAGGGGGAATCAGCCCCAGCATTTT. As protein: CASSIDRGNQPQHF.

The chain joins TRBV15 to TRBJ2-5, with a tentative D call TRBD1 (6 bases). Germline V gene data show CDR1 as LNHNV and CDR2 as YYDKDF (reference sequence). Deletions cut 1 base from V and 5 bases from J, with 14 bases between. The CDR3 extends over 15 amino acids. DNA of the CDR3: TGTGCCACCAGCAGAGGAGGTGTGCAGGGGGAGACCCAGTACTTC. Translated, it gives CATSRGGVQGETQYF.

The gene calls are TRBV18 and TRBJ2-1; the match to TRBD1 covers 7 bases. CDR3 length: 17 residues. CDR1 and CDR2 (germline): KGHSH, LQKENI. Unmatched junction bases numbered 7, after V lost 0 bases and J lost 2 bases. The CDR3 DNA reads as TGTGCCAGCTCACCACCAAGACAGGGTCGTACCTACAATGAGCAGTTCTTC. The encoded protein is CASSPPRQGRTYNEQFF. The full variable domain, its missing parts supplied by reference TRBV18 and TRBJ2-1, is NAGVMQNPRHLVRRRGQEARLRCSPMKGHSHVYWYRQLPEEGLKFMVYLQKENIIDESGMPKERFSAEFPKEGPSILRIQQVVRGDSAAYFCASSPPRQGRTYNEQFFGPGTRLTVL.

CDR3 coding DNA: TGTGCCAGCAGCCCGACAGGGGCGGGGGTAGGGGCTTTCTTT. Protein product: CASSPTGAGVGAFF. The chain combines TRBV3-1 (or the pseudogene TRBV3-2) with TRBJ1-1; 8 bases agree with TRBD1. Trimming took 4 bases from V and 11 from J; bases not matched to a gene: 12. CDR3 size: 14 residues. CDR1 LGHDT and CDR2 YNNKEL come from the germline V gene (reference sequence).